This entry is about one T cell receptor (beta chain). Germline CDR1 reads KGHSH; CDR2 reads LQKENI. Trimming cost V 4 bases and J 8 bases; bases outside gene matches: 2. The CDR3 is 12 amino acids. The data derive from a study of shared clonotypes between healthy human individuals. Naive CD8 isolation took CD45RO-negative cells positively selected for CCR7 and excluded terminally differentiated effector memory CD45RA+ cells. Assay used: immunoSEQ multiplex PCR; TCRdb lists only in-frame clones, some missing. The sample records some 2 million clones, about 94% being singletons. Sequenced material: naive CD8+ T cells sorted from blood. The sequence came from a man aged 18 to 35 in good health. The chain recombines TRBV18 with TRBJ2-1; 7 positions match TRBD2. Here the CDR3 reads CASSLGGYEQFF. The CDR3 bases are TGTGCCAGCTCACTGGGAGGGTATGAGCAGTTCTTC.